The entry below gives a single T cell receptor beta chain sequence along with its context. The CDR3 has 14 amino acids. Germline CDR1 is MNHEY and CDR2 is SVGAGI. V lost 6 bases and J lost 0, with 12 bases in between. The entry originates in a study of blood T cell repertoires in COVID-19. Study information: COVID-19 samples from acute and convalescent phases originated in the United States, Italy and Spain. The cDNA or gDNA used as material had been derived from T cells, B-cell-depleted T cells, or PBMCs.

Methods used by the authors: Reference gene primer amplification in the assay estimated nucleated cell counts. Data came from immunoSEQ multiplex PCR; TCRdb stores just in-frame clones and leaves some out. For V, J and clone size, that table is used; D and trimming come from the DNA. Among hundreds of thousands of clones listed, 83% were seen once. This receptor was obtained from a woman aged 45 to 65 with acute or convalescent COVID-19. The J gene is TRBJ2-7, the V gene TRBV6-5; no firm D call. The sample comprised peripheral blood. The CDR3 sequence is CASSLEFSSYEQYF. The CDR3 DNA reads TGTGCCAGCAGCCTCGAATTTAGCTCCTACGAGCAGTACTTC.